This T cell receptor beta chain was captured in a study of T cells in Graves' hyperthyroidism and ophthalmopathy. It was RNA transcripts that yielded the amplified TCR beta CDR3 regions. Researchers ran a first-round RT-PCR on the TCR CDR3 using the HTBI primer set. TCRdb recomputed calls from the multiplex PCR reads with MiXCR, one row per CDR3 protein. The sample holds 600,000 to 700,000 distinct CDR3 sequences, approximately 14% seen once. The CDR3 runs 15 residues. Looked up from germline, CDR1 is MDHEN and CDR2 is SYDVKM. V lost 5 bases and J lost 7; bases outside the gene matches: 10. The table lists this clonotype with a few counts. The PBMCs had their origin in around 10 ml of fresh peripheral blood.

The sequence derives from a woman aged 40 to 50 with Graves' ophthalmopathy. V and J are TRBV28 and TRBJ2-1, with 8 bases that match TRBD1. Sequenced input: blood. CDR3 region: CASSPIGQGRNEQFF. The CDR3 coding sequence is TGTGCCAGCAGTCCCATCGGACAGGGACGAAATGAGCAGTTCTTC.